Presented here are 28 T cell receptor beta chains from one specimen sequenced in a study of T cell responses to AZD1222 COVID-19 vaccine. TCRdb's copy holds only in-frame clones and misses some; the assay was immunoSEQ multiplex PCR. The data show about 130,000 clones, with roughly 93% seen just once and approximately 0.98% held by the top ten. The sequenced sample was peripheral blood, obtained 28 days after the second AZD1222 dose. Receptor source: an adult who received the AZD1222 COVID-19 vaccine.

The chain couples TRBV4-1 to TRBJ2-7, with unresolved D. CDR3 length equals 10 residues. CDR1 and CDR2 from the germline V gene are MGHRA and YSYEKL. The V gene lost 6 bases and the J gene lost 2 bases, with 2 bases spanning the gap. CDR3 region: CASSTYEQYF. The CDR3 DNA is TGCGCCAGCAGTACCTACGAGCAGTACTTC.

The chain joins TRBV27 to TRBJ2-7; D not resolved. This CDR3 spans 14 amino acids. Trimming pared 3 bases from V and 7 bases from J, leaving 16 bases between. The germline gives CDR1 MNHEY, CDR2 SMNVEV (reference sequence). The CDR3: CASSLGSSPGEQYF. The CDR3 DNA sequence: TGTGCCAGCAGTTTGGGCTCATCCCCTGGGGAGCAGTACTTC.

The rearrangement joins TRBV4-1 to TRBJ1-6, with 9 nucleotides matching TRBD1. Looked up from germline, CDR1 is MGHRA and CDR2 is YSYEKL. After removal of 1 base from V and 7 bases from J, the junction contained 8 bases not matched to a gene. The CDR3 is made up of 17 amino acids. CDR3 protein: CASSQGGPGQGNSPLHF. The CDR3 DNA is TGCGCCAGCAGCCAAGGAGGACCGGGACAGGGAAATTCACCCCTCCACTTT.

V and J are TRBV5-1 and TRBJ2-7, with TRBD1 matching over 7 bases. The CDR3 length is 15 residues. V dropped 4 bases and J dropped 4; count of bases not matched to a gene: 11. In germline, CDR1 is SGHRS, CDR2 YFSETQ. CDR3 sequence: CASSGTGDPLYEQYF. The DNA of the CDR3 is TGCGCCAGCAGCGGTACAGGGGACCCTCTTTACGAGCAGTACTTC. Full variable domain (missing parts from reference TRBV5-1 and TRBJ2-7): KAGVTQTPRYLIKTRGQQVTLSCSPISGHRSVSWYQQTPGQGLQFLFEYFSETQRNKGNFPGRFSGRQFSNSRSEMNVSTLELGDSALYLCASSGTGDPLYEQYFGPGTRLTVT.

In its sample, this clone was seen once. One end of the junction does not line up with germline, which may come from a read error. The chain couples TRBV7-7 to TRBJ2-2; D remains unclear. The CDR3 consists of 13 residues. The germline gives CDR1 SSHAT, CDR2 FNYEAQ (reference sequence). DNA of the CDR3: TGTGCTAGCAGCCCCGCAAACACCGGGGAGCTGTTTTTT. As protein: CASSPANTGELFF.

V and J are TRBV4-1 and TRBJ2-3, with 11 nucleotides matching TRBD2. The V gene's germline CDR1 is MGHRA and CDR2 YSYEKL. Trimming at V came to 4 bases and at J to 1 base, leaving 4 bases not matched to a gene. The CDR3 loop spans 16 amino acids. CDR3 in amino acids: CASSPLAGARTDTQYF. The CDR3 DNA reads as TGCGCCAGCAGCCCACTAGCGGGAGCCCGCACAGATACGCAGTATTTT.

In its sample, this clone was seen a few times. The V call is TRBV20-1, the J call TRBJ2-7; no firm D call. The germline V gene has CDR1 DFQATT and CDR2 SNEGSKA (reference sequence). V gave up 3 bases and J gave up 6 bases, with 12 bases separating them. This CDR3 spans 12 amino acids. The CDR3 here is CSASYSRGEQYF. The CDR3 region has the DNA TGCAGTGCTAGTTACTCCCGAGGCGAGCAGTACTTC.

The J gene is TRBJ2-3, the V gene TRBV19; 8 bases are shared with TRBD1. The V gene end was trimmed by 5 bases and the J gene end by 4 bases; junction bases not matched to a gene: 11. The germline gives CDR1 LNHDA, CDR2 SQIVND (reference sequence). The CDR3 is 16 residues long. The CDR3 DNA reads as TGTGCCAGTAGTTTGACAGGGGTTCTTGTGGCAGATACGCAGTATTTT. It translates to CASSLTGVLVADTQYF.

The V gene is TRBV2, the J gene TRBJ1-1; no definite D call. Germline lookup yields CDR1 SNHLY and CDR2 FYNNEI. Trimming cost V 4 bases and J 11 bases, with 17 bases left between them. CDR3 length: 13 amino acids. This CDR3 is CASSADLLRKAFF. Here the CDR3 DNA reads TGTGCCAGCAGTGCGGACTTACTACGGAAGGCTTTCTTT.

This rearrangement joins TRBV6-2 or TRBV6-3 to TRBJ2-3; D perhaps matches TRBD2 (5 bases). Trimming removed 6 bases at V and 6 bases at J, with 10 bases between. From germline, CDR1 is MNHEY and CDR2 SVGEGT. The CDR3 consists of 12 residues. CDR3 in DNA: TGTGCCAGCAGCCCCCGGAGGGATACGCAGTATTTT. It is translated as CASSPRRDTQYF.

The genes are TRBV6-5 and TRBJ2-7; TRBD1 aligns across 7 bases. From germline, CDR1 is MNHEY and CDR2 SVGAGI. The CDR3 loop spans 15 amino acids. The V segment lost 7 bases and the J segment 2 bases; nucleotides outside the gene matches: 11. CDR3 protein: CASTPQRQGTYEQYF. The CDR3 nucleotides are TGTGCCAGCACTCCTCAAAGACAGGGTACCTACGAGCAGTACTTC.

The rearrangement uses TRBV5-1 and TRBJ2-7; D is possibly TRBD1 (6 bases). V dropped 2 bases and J dropped 1 base, with 16 bases sitting between them. CDR3 length: 16 residues. Germline V gene data show CDR1 as SGHRS and CDR2 as YFSETQ. CDR3 in amino acids: CASSLRTGNPSYEQYF. In nucleotides, the CDR3 is TGCGCCAGCAGCTTAAGAACAGGGAACCCTTCCTACGAGCAGTACTTC.

This chain connects TRBV27 to TRBJ2-3; 9 nucleotides agree with TRBD1. The CDR3 length is 16 residues. The ends lost 5 bases at V and 2 bases at J; junction bases unmatched: 8. The germline V gene encodes CDR1 MNHEY and CDR2 SMNVEV (reference sequence). CDR3 DNA: TGTGCCAGCAGTAAAAATACAGGGGGCGACACAGATACGCAGTATTTT. The encoded protein is CASSKNTGGDTDTQYF.

This clone occurred a few times. The gene calls are TRBV6-5 and TRBJ2-3; D is perhaps TRBD2 (6 bases). Germline V gives CDR1 MNHEY, CDR2 SVGAGI. The CDR3 is 13 residues long. Trimming stripped 8 bases from V and 3 bases from J, with 12 bases between. This CDR3 is CASVVAETDTQYF. The CDR3, as DNA: TGTGCCAGCGTGGTAGCGGAGACAGATACGCAGTATTTT.

This clone occurred once. The chain employs TRBV2 and TRBJ2-1, with D possibly being TRBD2 (7 bases). In germline, CDR1 is SNHLY, CDR2 FYNNEI. V lost 4 bases and J lost 9, with 10 bases in between. CDR3 length: 12 amino acids. In DNA, the CDR3 is TGTGCCAGCAGTGGAAGGGGGGGTGAGCAGTTCTTC. This encodes CASSGRGGEQFF. Combining the CDR3 with reference TRBV2 and TRBJ2-1 gives the whole variable domain EPEVTQTPSHQVTQMGQEVILRCVPISNHLYFYWYRQILGQKVEFLVSFYNNEISEKSEIFDDQFSVERPDGSNFTLKIRSTKLEDSAMYFCASSGRGGEQFFGPGTRLTVL.

This chain connects TRBV14 to TRBJ1-1; D gene uncertain. CDR1 and CDR2 (germline): SGHDN, FVKESK. This CDR3 is built from 15 residues. Trimming removed 5 bases at V and 5 bases at J, with 18 bases between. The CDR3 sequence: CASSVRGSTGTEAFF. CDR3 sequence (DNA): TGTGCCAGCAGCGTGCGAGGGAGCACGGGGACTGAAGCTTTCTTT.

The rearrangement links TRBV5-8 to TRBJ2-7, with unresolved D. The CDR3 is 14 amino acids. V was shortened by 1 base and J by 0 bases, with 8 bases between the two germline ends. Germline lookup yields CDR1 SGHTS and CDR2 YDEGEE. For the CDR3, the DNA is TGTGCCAGCAGCTTGTCGCGGTTCTCCTACGAGCAGTACTTC. It yields the protein CASSLSRFSYEQYF.

The J gene is TRBJ2-2, the V gene TRBV7-3; 8 nucleotides match TRBD2. The CDR3 has 17 amino acids. CDR1 is SGHTA, CDR2 FQGTGA, per germline. V shed 4 bases and J 0 bases; nucleotides not matched to a gene: 7. The CDR3 loop reads CASSSTERGPNTGELFF. In DNA, the CDR3 is TGTGCCAGCAGCTCCACCGAGCGGGGGCCGAACACCGGGGAGCTGTTTTTT. The whole variable domain, filled in from reference TRBV7-3 and TRBJ2-2, reads GAGVSQTPSNKVTEKGKYVELRCDPISGHTALYWYRQSLGQGPEFLIYFQGTGAADDSGLPNDRFFAVRPEGSVSTLKIQRTERGDSAVYLCASSSTERGPNTGELFFGEGSRLTVL.

This clone is a singleton in its sample. The chain uses TRBV15 and TRBJ1-3; D gene unclear. In germline, CDR1 is LNHNV, CDR2 YYDKDF (reference sequence). The ends were cut back, 3 bases at V and 4 bases at J, with 13 bases in the middle. The CDR3 covers 15 residues. The DNA of the CDR3 is TGTGCCACCAGCAGGGTCGAGTTGGGGGGAAACACCATATATTTT. The encoded protein is CATSRVELGGNTIYF.

V is TRBV18 and J is TRBJ2-1; a possible D gene is TRBD1 (5 bases). V lost 3 bases and J 6 bases, leaving 9 bases between the germline ends. The CDR3 runs 13 residues. Germline V CDR1 and CDR2: KGHSH, LQKENI. DNA for the CDR3: TGTGCCAGCTCACCGGACCAGGGCAATGAGCAGTTCTTC. It is translated as CASSPDQGNEQFF.

This sequence joins TRBV5-1 and TRBJ1-6, with TRBD1 as a possible D gene (5 bases). V lost 2 bases and J 8 bases, leaving 14 bases between the germline ends. This CDR3 is 15 amino acids long. Germline CDR1 and CDR2: SGHRS and YFSETQ. CDR3 region: CASSLTQRDDSPLHF. DNA of the CDR3: TGCGCCAGCAGCTTAACGCAACGGGACGATTCACCCCTCCACTTT.

The gene calls are TRBV3-1 (or the pseudogene TRBV3-2) and TRBJ1-1; D is ambiguous. CDR1 and CDR2 from the germline V gene are LGHDT and YNNKEL (reference sequence). CDR3 length: 16 amino acids. V lost 2 bases, J lost 0 bases, and 13 bases lay in between. The CDR3 nucleotides read TGTGCCAGCAGCCAATTCGCGGCAGACATGAACACTGAAGCTTTCTTT. Translation gives CASSQFAADMNTEAFF.

V is TRBV27 and J is TRBJ1-2; TRBD1 is a possible D gene (5 bases). Per the germline V gene, CDR1 is MNHEY and CDR2 is SMNVEV (reference sequence). The CDR3 contains 14 residues. V dropped 6 bases and J dropped 4 bases, with 15 bases sitting between them. The CDR3 bases are TGTGCCAGCAGCCAAATGGGGGGTGGCTATGGCTACACCTTC. Its protein product is CASSQMGGGYGYTF.

This clone was counted between two and nine times. The J gene is TRBJ1-2, the V gene TRBV18; no reliable D call. This CDR3 comprises 13 residues. V was shortened by 3 bases and J by 3 bases, with 8 bases between the two germline ends. Looked up from germline, CDR1 is KGHSH and CDR2 is LQKENI. In DNA form, the CDR3 reads TGTGCCAGCTCACCGGTCCGGGACTATGGCTACACCTTC. Protein product: CASSPVRDYGYTF.

This chain links TRBV4-2 with TRBJ1-4; a weak D match, TRBD1 (5 bases). CDR3 length: 14 residues. Between the trimmed V and J ends, which lost 1 base and 3 bases, there was a span of 6 bases. In germline, CDR1 is LGHNA, CDR2 YNFKEQ. Written as DNA, the CDR3 is TGTGCCAGCAGCCAAGGGGGGGCTAATGAAAAACTGTTTTTT. Translated, it gives CASSQGGANEKLFF.

The DNA of the CDR3 is TGTGCCAGCAGCCAGGGTTTAGACAGGGACAATGAGCAGTTCTTC. Protein product: CASSQGLDRDNEQFF. The V call is TRBV3-1 (or the pseudogene TRBV3-2), the J call TRBJ2-1; TRBD1 matches at 7 bases. J was trimmed by 5 bases and V by 3 bases; bases with no gene match: 7. The germline V gene has CDR1 LGHDT and CDR2 YNNKEL (reference sequence). The CDR3 is made up of 15 amino acids.

The chain carries TRBV28 and TRBJ2-1; tentative D call: TRBD1 (6 bases). This CDR3 is 13 amino acids long. The germline CDR1 and CDR2 sequences are MDHEN and SYDVKM. V lost 6 bases and J 3 bases, leaving 9 bases between the germline ends. This CDR3 reads CASRQDSYNEQFF. CDR3 bases: TGTGCCAGCAGACAGGACAGCTACAATGAGCAGTTCTTC.

The chain has TRBV18 and TRBJ2-1; D perhaps matches TRBD1 (6 bases). Germline CDR1 and CDR2: KGHSH and LQKENI. The ends were cut back, 3 bases at V and 0 bases at J, with 12 bases in the middle. The CDR3 contains 16 residues. This chain's CDR3 is CASSPLQGSSYNEQFF. In DNA form, the CDR3 reads TGTGCCAGCTCACCGTTACAGGGTAGCTCCTACAATGAGCAGTTCTTC.